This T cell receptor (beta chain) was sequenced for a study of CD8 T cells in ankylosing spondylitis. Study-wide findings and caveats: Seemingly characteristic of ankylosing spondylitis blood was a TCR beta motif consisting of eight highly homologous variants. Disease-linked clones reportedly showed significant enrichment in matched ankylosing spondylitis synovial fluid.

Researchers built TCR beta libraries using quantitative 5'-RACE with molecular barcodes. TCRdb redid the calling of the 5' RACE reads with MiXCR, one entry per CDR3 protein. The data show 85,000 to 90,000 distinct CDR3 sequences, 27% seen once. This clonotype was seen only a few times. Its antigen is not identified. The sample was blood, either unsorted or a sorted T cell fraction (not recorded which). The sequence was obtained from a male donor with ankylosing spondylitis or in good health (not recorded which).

The CDR3, as DNA: TGTGCCAGCAGCTTTAGGGCTCGGATGACTGAAGCTTTCTTT. It yields the protein CASSFRARMTEAFF. The V and J genes are TRBV5-6 and TRBJ1-1; the D is unclear. The CDR3 sequence is 14 residues long. Between the trimmed V and J ends, which lost 2 bases and 5 bases, there was a span of 13 bases. The germline gives CDR1 SGHDT, CDR2 YYEEEE.